This T cell receptor beta chain stems from a study of OX40 agonist ivuxolimab in advanced cancers. On the study more broadly: Prior checkpoint blockade (anti-PD-1, anti-PD-L1 or anti-CTLA-4) was permitted; under 50% had it. Regarding the study as a whole: Compared with others, partial responders at 0.1-3.0 mg/kg displayed clonal expansion among the lowest.

Germline V gene data show CDR1 as MGHRA and CDR2 as YSYEKL. This CDR3 has 16 residues. J gave up 10 bases and V 0 bases, and 8 bases lay outside the gene matches. On this clone: Its specificity is unknown.

Assay used: immunoSEQ multiplex PCR; TCRdb lists only in-frame clones, some missing. The repertoire includes around 100,000 clones, 90% to 95% of them detected once, and less than 0.4% sits in the top ten. The receptor's source is an adult with an advanced solid tumor such as melanoma, head and neck, liver or kidney cancer. The chain is built from TRBV4-1 and TRBJ2-1, with TRBD2 matching 11 bases. Sequencing was performed on CD4+ or CD8+ T cells sorted from blood, taken in a trial of the OX40 agonist ivuxolimab. The CDR3 DNA reads TGCGCCAGCAGCCAAGAGGGACTAGCGGCAGGGCGGGAGCAGTTCTTC. Amino acids: CASSQEGLAAGREQFF.